This TCR beta chain was recorded in a study of cytomegalovirus exposure and HLA in healthy donors. The overall study: A later analysis reported the same platform for the 90 to 150 validation repertoires and the approximately 640 first-cohort repertoires.

On this clone itself: Antigen unknown.

Germline V gives CDR1 SGHNT, CDR2 YYREEE (reference sequence). Unmatched junction bases numbered 10, after V lost 5 bases and J lost 10 bases. The CDR3 is 14 amino acids. Whole-study findings and limits: Within the 100 to 150 validation repertoires, first-cohort TCR clusters tended to co-occur, according to a later analysis.

Sequencing used immunoSEQ multiplex PCR; TCRdb keeps in-frame clones, though not all of them. This sample has 100,000 or so clones; 70% to 90% occur once, and the top ten carry 4%. The sample was PBMCs. This sequence joins TRBV5-4 and TRBJ2-1; 9 bases fit TRBD1. The TCR sequence derives from a woman between 18 and 29 years old in good health and CMV-seropositive. The CDR3 reads CASRPRTGEREQFF. CDR3 in DNA: TGTGCCAGCAGACCCAGGACAGGGGAGAGGGAGCAGTTCTTC.